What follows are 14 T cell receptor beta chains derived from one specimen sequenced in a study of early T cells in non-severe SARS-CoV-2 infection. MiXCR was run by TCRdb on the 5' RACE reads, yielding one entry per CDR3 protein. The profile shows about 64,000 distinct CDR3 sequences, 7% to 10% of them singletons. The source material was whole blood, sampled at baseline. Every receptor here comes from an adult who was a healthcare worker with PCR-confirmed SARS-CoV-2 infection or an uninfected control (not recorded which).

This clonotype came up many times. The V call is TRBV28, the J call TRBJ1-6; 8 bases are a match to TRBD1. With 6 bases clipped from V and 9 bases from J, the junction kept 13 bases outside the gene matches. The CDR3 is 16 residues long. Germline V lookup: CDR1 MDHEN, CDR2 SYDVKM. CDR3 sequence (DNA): TGTGCCAGCAGCTCTCGACAGGGGACGTTTCTTTCACCCCTCCACTTT. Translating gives CASSSRQGTFLSPLHF.

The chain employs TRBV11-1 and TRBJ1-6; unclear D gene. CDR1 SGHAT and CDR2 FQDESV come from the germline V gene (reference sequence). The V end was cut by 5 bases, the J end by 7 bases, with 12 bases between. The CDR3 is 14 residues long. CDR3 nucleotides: TGTGCCAGCAGCCGGGCGCTATGGAATTCACCCCTCCACTTT. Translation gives CASSRALWNSPLHF.

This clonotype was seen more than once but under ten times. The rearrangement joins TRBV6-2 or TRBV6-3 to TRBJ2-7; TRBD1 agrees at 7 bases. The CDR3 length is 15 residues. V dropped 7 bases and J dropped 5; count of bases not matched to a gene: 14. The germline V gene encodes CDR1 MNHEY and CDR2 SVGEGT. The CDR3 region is CASTYSGGVGHEQYF. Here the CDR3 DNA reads TGTGCCAGCACCTACTCAGGGGGAGTGGGCCACGAGCAGTACTTC.

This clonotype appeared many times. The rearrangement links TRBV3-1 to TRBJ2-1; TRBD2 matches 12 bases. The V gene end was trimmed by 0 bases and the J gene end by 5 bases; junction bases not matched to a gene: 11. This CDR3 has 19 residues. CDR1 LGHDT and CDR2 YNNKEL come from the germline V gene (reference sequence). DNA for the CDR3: TGTGCCAGCAGCCAAGATCGGCTAGCGGGAGGGCCGCTAAACAATGAGCAGTTCTTC. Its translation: CASSQDRLAGGPLNNEQFF.

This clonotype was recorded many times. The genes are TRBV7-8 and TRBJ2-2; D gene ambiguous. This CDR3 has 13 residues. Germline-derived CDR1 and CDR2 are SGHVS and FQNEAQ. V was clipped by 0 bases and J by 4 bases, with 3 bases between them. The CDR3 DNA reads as TGTGCCAGCAGCTTAGCGGGCACCGGGGAGCTGTTTTTT. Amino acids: CASSLAGTGELFF.

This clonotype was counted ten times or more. The CDR3: CASSAPTGNTIYF. Here the CDR3 DNA reads TGTGCCAGCAGCGCCCCTACTGGAAACACCATATATTTT. The gene calls are TRBV7-2 and TRBJ1-3; D not certain. The CDR3 length is 13 residues. Germline V gene lookup returns CDR1 SGHTA and CDR2 FQGNSA. The V end was cut by 5 bases, the J end by 2 bases, with 7 bases between.

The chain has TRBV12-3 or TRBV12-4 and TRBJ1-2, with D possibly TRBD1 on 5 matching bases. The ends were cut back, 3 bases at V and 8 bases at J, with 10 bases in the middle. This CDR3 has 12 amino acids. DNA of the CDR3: TGTGCCAGCAGTTTTAATCAGGGAGGCTACACCTTC. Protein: CASSFNQGGYTF.

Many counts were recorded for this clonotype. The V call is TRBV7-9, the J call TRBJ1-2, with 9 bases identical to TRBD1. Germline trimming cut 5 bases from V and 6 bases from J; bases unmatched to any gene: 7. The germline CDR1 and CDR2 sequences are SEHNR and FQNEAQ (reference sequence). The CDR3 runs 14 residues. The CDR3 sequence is CASSIGDRVNGYTF. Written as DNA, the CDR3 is TGTGCCAGCAGCATTGGGGACAGGGTGAATGGCTACACCTTC.

The CDR3 nucleotides read TGTGCCAGCAGCTTAGGATCCCGGGACAGGGGCACTGAAGCTTTCTTT. This encodes CASSLGSRDRGTEAFF. This chain links TRBV7-9 with TRBJ1-1, with 10 bases that match TRBD1. Germline loops: CDR1 SEHNR, CDR2 FQNEAQ (reference sequence). J was trimmed by 4 bases and V by 1 base; bases with no gene match: 6. This CDR3 comprises 16 residues. The whole variable domain, filled in from reference TRBV7-9 and TRBJ1-1, reads DTGVSQNPRHKITKRGQNVTFRCDPISEHNRLYWYRQTLGQGPEFLTYFQNEAQLEKSRLLSDRFSAERPKGSFSTLEIQRTEQGDSAMYLCASSLGSRDRGTEAFFGQGTRLTVV.

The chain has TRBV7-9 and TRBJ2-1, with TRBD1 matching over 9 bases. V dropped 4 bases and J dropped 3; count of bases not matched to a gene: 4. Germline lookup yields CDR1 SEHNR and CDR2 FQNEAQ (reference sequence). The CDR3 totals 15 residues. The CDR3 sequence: CASSWDRVGYNEQFF. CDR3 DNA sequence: TGTGCCAGCAGCTGGGACAGGGTGGGCTACAATGAGCAGTTCTTC.

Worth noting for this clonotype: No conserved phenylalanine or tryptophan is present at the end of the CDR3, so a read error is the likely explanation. CDR3 sequence: CASSLGTGWGHEQFS. Here the CDR3 DNA reads TGTGCCAGCAGCTTAGGGACCGGCTGGGGTCATGAGCAGTTCTCC. The chain combines TRBV11-3 with TRBJ2-1; no definite D call. V gave up 1 base and J gave up 8 bases, with 15 bases separating them. Germline V gene data show CDR1 as SGHNT and CDR2 as YENEEA. The CDR3 is 15 residues long.

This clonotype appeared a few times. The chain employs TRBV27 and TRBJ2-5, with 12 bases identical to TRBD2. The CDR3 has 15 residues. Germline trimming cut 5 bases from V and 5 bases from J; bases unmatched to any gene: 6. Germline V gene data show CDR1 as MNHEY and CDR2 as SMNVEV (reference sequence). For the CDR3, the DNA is TGTGCCAGCAGTCAGACTAGCGGGAGCGTTGAGACCCAGTACTTC. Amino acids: CASSQTSGSVETQYF.

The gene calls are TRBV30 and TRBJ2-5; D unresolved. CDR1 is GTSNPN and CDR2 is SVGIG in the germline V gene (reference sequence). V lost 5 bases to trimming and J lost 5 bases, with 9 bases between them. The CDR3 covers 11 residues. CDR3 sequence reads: CAWESRETQYF. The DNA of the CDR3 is TGTGCCTGGGAGTCAAGGGAGACCCAGTACTTC.

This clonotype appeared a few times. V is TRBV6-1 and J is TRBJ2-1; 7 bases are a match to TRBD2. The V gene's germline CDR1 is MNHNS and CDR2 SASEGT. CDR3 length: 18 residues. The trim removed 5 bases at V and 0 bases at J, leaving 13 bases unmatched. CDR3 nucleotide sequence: TGTGCCAGCAGTCCCCGGGGTAGCGGGCGATACTCCTACAATGAGCAGTTCTTC. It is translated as CASSPRGSGRYSYNEQFF.